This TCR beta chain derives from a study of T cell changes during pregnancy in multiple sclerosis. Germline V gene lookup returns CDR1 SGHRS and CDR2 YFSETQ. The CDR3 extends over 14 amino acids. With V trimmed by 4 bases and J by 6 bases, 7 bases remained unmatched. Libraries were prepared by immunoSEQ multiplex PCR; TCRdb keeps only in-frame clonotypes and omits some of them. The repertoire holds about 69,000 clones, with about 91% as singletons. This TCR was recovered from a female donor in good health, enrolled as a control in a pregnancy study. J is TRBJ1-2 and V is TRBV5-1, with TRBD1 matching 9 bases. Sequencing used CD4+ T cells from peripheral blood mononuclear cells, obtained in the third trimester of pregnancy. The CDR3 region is CASSTGQGPDGYTF. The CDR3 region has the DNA TGCGCCAGCAGCACCGGACAGGGGCCCGATGGCTACACCTTC. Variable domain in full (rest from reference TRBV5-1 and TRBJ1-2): KAGVTQTPRYLIKTRGQQVTLSCSPISGHRSVSWYQQTPGQGLQFLFEYFSETQRNKGNFPGRFSGRQFSNSRSEMNVSTLELGDSALYLCASSTGQGPDGYTFGSGTRLTVV.